This TCR beta chain was identified during a study of graft-versus-host responses after intestinal transplantation. The CDR3 runs 14 residues. Germline loops: CDR1 SEHNR, CDR2 FQNEAQ (reference sequence). V dropped 1 base and J dropped 7 bases, with 13 bases sitting between them. Lamina propria and intraepithelial lymphocytes were released by processing graft tissue. Sequenced by immunoSEQ multiplex PCR; TCRdb stores in-frame clones only, minus some. The data contain approximately 20,000 clones, roughly 72% of them singletons. The TCR was taken from a human patient who received an intestinal transplant, so some T cells may come from the graft donor. The rearrangement joins TRBV7-9 to TRBJ1-1; D uncertain. This material consisted of ileum tissue, taken 12 days after intestinal transplant. The CDR3 sequence is CASSLVSGSIEAFF. CDR3 nucleotides: TGTGCCAGCAGCTTAGTCTCGGGGAGTATTGAAGCTTTCTTT.